This T cell receptor (beta chain) stems from a study of shared clonotypes between healthy human individuals. This clone showed up just a few times. CDR1 is WNHNN, CDR2 SYGVQD, per germline (reference sequence). The CDR3 consists of 13 residues. The ends were cut back, 3 bases at V and 6 bases at J, with 12 bases in the middle. The repertoire was sequenced with immunoSEQ multiplex PCR; TCRdb's copy has only in-frame clones and lacks some. The sample yields 2 million to 3 million clones, 93% seen once. This receptor was identified in a man between 18 and 35 years old in good health. Some clones in this sample may be carry-over from other donors' samples. Source material: naive CD4+ T cells from PBMCs. As to subset: CD45RA+ positively selected. The chain carries TRBV10-1 and TRBJ2-7; the D gene is possibly TRBD2 (6 bases). In nucleotides, the CDR3 is TGCGCCAGCAGTGAAGAGACTAGGAGCGAGCAGTACTTC. It is translated as CASSEETRSEQYF.